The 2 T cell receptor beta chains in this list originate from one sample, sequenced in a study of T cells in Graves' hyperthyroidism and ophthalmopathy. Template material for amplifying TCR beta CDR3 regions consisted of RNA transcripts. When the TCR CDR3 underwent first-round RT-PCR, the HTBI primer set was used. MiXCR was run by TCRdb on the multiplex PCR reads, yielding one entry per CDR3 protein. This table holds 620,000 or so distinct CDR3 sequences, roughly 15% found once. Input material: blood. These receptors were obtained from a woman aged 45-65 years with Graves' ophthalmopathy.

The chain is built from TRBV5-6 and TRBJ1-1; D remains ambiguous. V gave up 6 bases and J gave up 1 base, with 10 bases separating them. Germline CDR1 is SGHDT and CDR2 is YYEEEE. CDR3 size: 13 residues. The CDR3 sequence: CASMLVGNTEAFF. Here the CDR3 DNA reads TGTGCCAGCATGCTTGTGGGGAACACTGAAGCTTTCTTT.

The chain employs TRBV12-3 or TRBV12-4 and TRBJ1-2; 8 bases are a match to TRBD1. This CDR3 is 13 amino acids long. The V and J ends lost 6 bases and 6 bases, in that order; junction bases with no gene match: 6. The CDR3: CASRGTGVNGYTF. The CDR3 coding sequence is TGTGCCAGCAGAGGGACAGGCGTAAATGGCTACACCTTC.